This T cell receptor (beta chain) came from a study of Graves' ophthalmopathy and Graves' hyperthyroidism. CDR3 length equals 16 residues. The germline CDR1 and CDR2 sequences are SGHTA and FQGNSA. Trimming at V came to 2 bases and at J to 6 bases, leaving 13 bases not matched to a gene. This clonotype has ten or more counts. TCR beta CDR3 amplification used RNA transcripts. An opening RT-PCR round employed HTBI primers and preceded a second-round multiplex PCR. TCRdb re-derived calls from the multiplex PCR reads in MiXCR, one entry per CDR3 protein. The sample yields 900,000 to 1,200,000 distinct CDR3 sequences, 35% to 45% seen once.

Source material: peripheral blood or thyroid tissue (not recorded which). This clonotype originated in an adult man with Graves' hyperthyroidism. The chain couples TRBV7-2 to TRBJ2-7, with 7 bases matching TRBD2. In DNA form, the CDR3 reads TGTGCCAGCAGCTTATTCTCATGGGGGAGGGCCCTCGAGCAGTACTTC. Translating gives CASSLFSWGRALEQYF. Supplemented by reference TRBV7-2 and TRBJ2-7, the full variable domain reads GAGVSQSPSNKVTEKGKDVELRCDPISGHTALYWYRQSLGQGLEFLIYFQGNSAPDKSGLPSDRFSAERTGGSVSTLTIQRTQQEDSAVYLCASSLFSWGRALEQYFGPGTRLTVT.